This T cell receptor beta chain was documented in a study of T-cell reconstitution after alpha-beta-depleted transplantation in children. Study-level findings and limits: There were some patients whose high TCRbeta diversity at day 60 came from surviving recipient T cells and thymic progenitors. It was reported that alpha-beta T cells came from several hundred expanded graft clones (about two months after transplant).

To note about this clonotype: What it binds is unknown.

Unique molecular identifiers featured in how the TCRbeta library was prepared. TCRdb redid the calling of the PCR reads with MiXCR, one entry per CDR3 protein. The sample contains 550,000 to 800,000 distinct CDR3 sequences, around 12% of which appear only once. V gave up 6 bases and J gave up 5 bases, with 8 bases separating them. This CDR3 is built from 11 residues. Germline V gene sequence: CDR1 MGHDK, CDR2 SYGVNS. This chain connects TRBV25-1 to TRBJ2-7; D call uncertain. The TCR comes from a girl aged 2-10 years with congenital amegakaryocytic thrombocytopenia, due to receive a stem cell transplant. Sequencing used PBMCs, obtained before TCRalphabeta/CD19-depleted stem cell transplant. The CDR3 loop is CASRENDEQYF. DNA for the CDR3: TGTGCCAGCAGAGAAAATGACGAGCAGTACTTC.